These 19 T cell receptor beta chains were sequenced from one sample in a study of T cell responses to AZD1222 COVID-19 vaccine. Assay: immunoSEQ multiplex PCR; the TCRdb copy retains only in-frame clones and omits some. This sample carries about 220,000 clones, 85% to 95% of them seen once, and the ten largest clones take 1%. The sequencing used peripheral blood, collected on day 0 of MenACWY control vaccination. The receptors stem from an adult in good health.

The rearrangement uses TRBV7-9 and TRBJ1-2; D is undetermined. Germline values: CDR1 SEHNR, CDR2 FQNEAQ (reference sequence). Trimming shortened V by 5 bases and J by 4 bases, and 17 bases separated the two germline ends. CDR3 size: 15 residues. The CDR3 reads CASSPAYEGTYGYTF. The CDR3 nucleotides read TGTGCCAGCAGCCCTGCCTATGAGGGCACCTATGGCTACACCTTC. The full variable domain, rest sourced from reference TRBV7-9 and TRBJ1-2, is DTGVSQNPRHKITKRGQNVTFRCDPISEHNRLYWYRQTLGQGPEFLTYFQNEAQLEKSRLLSDRFSAERPKGSFSTLEIQRTEQGDSAMYLCASSPAYEGTYGYTFGSGTRLTVV.

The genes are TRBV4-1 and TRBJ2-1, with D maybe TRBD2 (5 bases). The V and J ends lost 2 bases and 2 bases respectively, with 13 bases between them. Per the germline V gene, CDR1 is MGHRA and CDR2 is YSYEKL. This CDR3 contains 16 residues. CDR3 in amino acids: CASSQPTRGTYNEQFF. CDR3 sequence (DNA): TGCGCCAGCAGCCAACCCACTCGGGGAACCTACAATGAGCAGTTCTTC.

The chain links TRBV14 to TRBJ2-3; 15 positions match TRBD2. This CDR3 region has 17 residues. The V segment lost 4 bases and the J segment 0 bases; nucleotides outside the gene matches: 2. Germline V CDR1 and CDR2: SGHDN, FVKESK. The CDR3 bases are TGTGCCAGCAGCCGTGGACTAGCGGGGGGGAGCACAGATACGCAGTATTTT. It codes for CASSRGLAGGSTDTQYF.

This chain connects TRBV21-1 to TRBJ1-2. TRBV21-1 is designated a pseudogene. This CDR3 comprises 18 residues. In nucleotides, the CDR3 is TGTGCCAGCAGCAAAGCACGCCTCCGCGGGGGGACTAACTATGGCTACACCTTC. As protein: CASSKARLRGGTNYGYTF.

The CDR3 region has the DNA TGTGCCATCAGTGAGTCTCCAGGGCGCACTGAAGCTTTCTTT. This sequence encodes CAISESPGRTEAFF. The rearrangement uses TRBV10-3 and TRBJ1-1; D is possibly TRBD1 (5 bases). The V end was cut by 0 bases, the J end by 4 bases, with 9 bases between. The germline V gene encodes CDR1 ENHRY and CDR2 SYGVKD. The CDR3 is made up of 14 amino acids.

This CDR3 reads CAWNTGQGFGYTF. In DNA form, the CDR3 reads TGTGCCTGGAATACGGGACAGGGGTTCGGCTACACCTTC. The chain employs TRBV30 and TRBJ1-2; 10 nucleotides agree with TRBD1. V shed 4 bases and J 8 bases; nucleotides not matched to a gene: 7. This CDR3 has 13 amino acids. The germline V gene encodes CDR1 GTSNPN and CDR2 SVGIG (reference sequence).

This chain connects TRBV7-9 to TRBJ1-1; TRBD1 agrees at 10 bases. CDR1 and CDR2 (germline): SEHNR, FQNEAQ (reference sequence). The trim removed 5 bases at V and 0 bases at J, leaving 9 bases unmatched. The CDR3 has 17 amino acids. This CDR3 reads CASSKGQGIIMNTEAFF. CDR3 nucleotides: TGTGCCAGCAGCAAGGGACAGGGGATTATAATGAACACTGAAGCTTTCTTT.

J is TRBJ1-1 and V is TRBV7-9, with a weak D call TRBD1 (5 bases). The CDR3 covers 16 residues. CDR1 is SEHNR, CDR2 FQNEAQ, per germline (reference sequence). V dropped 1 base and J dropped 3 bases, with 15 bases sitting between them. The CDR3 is CASSLGGIGGYTEAFF. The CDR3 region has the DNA TGTGCCAGCAGCTTAGGGGGGATAGGAGGCTACACTGAAGCTTTCTTT.

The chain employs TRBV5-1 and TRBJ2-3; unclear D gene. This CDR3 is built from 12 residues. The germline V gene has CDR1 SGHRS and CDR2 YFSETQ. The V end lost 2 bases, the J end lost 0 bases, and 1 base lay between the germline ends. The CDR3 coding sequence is TGCGCCAGCAGCTTTAGCACAGATACGCAGTATTTT. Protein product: CASSFSTDTQYF.

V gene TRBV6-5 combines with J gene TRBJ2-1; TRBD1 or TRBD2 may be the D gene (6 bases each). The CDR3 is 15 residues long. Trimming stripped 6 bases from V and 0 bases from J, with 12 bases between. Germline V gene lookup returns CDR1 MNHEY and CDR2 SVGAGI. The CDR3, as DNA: TGTGCCAGCAGCAGGGGACTCGGCTCCTACAATGAGCAGTTCTTC. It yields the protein CASSRGLGSYNEQFF.

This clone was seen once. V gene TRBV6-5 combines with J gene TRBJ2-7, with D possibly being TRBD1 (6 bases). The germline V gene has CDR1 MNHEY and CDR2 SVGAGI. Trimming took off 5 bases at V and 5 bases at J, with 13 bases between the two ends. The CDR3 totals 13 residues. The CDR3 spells CASSRDTLDEQYF. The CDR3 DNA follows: TGTGCCAGCAGTCGGGACACCCTCGACGAGCAGTACTTC.

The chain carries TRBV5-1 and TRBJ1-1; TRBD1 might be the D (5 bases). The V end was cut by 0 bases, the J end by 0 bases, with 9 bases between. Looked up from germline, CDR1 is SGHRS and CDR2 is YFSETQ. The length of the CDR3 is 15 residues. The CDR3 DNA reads TGCGCCAGCAGCTTGGTGCCAGGGCTGAACACTGAAGCTTTCTTT. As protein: CASSLVPGLNTEAFF.

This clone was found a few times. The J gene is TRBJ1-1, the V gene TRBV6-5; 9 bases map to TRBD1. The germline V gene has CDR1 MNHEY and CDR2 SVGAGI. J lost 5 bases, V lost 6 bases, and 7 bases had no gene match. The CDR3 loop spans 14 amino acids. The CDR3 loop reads CASSNRGRGTEAFF. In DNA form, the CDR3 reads TGTGCCAGCAGCAACAGGGGGCGCGGGACTGAAGCTTTCTTT.

CDR3 sequence reads: CASSLTGQGNNGYTF. CDR3 sequence (DNA): TGTGCCAGCAGCTTGACGGGACAGGGTAATAATGGCTACACCTTC. This chain uses TRBV5-5 with TRBJ1-2; 9 bases agree with TRBD1. Germline V CDR1 and CDR2: SGHKS, YYEKEE (reference sequence). J was trimmed by 6 bases and V by 1 base; bases with no gene match: 7. This CDR3 region has 15 residues.

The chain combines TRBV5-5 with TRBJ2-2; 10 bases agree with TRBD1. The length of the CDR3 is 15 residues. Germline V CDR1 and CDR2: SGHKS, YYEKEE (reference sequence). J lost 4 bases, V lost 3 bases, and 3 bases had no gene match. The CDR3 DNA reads TGTGCCAGCAGCTCGGGGACAGGGGTCACCGGGGAGCTGTTTTTT. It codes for CASSSGTGVTGELFF.

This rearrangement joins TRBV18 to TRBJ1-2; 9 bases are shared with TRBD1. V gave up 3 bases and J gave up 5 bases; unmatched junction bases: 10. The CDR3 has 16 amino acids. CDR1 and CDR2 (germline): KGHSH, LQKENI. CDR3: CASSPSPGQGVYGYTF. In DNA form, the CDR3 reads TGTGCCAGCTCACCGTCACCGGGACAGGGTGTTTATGGCTACACCTTC. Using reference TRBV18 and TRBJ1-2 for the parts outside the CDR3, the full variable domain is NAGVMQNPRHLVRRRGQEARLRCSPMKGHSHVYWYRQLPEEGLKFMVYLQKENIIDESGMPKERFSAEFPKEGPSILRIQQVVRGDSAAYFCASSPSPGQGVYGYTFGSGTRLTVV.

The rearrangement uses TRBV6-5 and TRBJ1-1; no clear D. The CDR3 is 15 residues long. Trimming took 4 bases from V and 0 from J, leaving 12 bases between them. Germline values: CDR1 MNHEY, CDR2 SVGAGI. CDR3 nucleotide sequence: TGTGCCAGCAGTTTCCGCGGCAGTTTGAACACTGAAGCTTTCTTT. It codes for CASSFRGSLNTEAFF.

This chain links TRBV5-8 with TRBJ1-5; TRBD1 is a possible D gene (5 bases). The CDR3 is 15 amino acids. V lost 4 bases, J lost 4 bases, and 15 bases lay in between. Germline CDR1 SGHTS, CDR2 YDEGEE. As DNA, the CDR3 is TGTGCCAGCAGCCGGAGACAGACCGATAATCAGCCCCAGCATTTT. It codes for CASSRRQTDNQPQHF.

This chain's CDR3 is CASSSPGSGDEKLFF. CDR3 in DNA: TGTGCCAGCAGCTCCCCTGGGTCAGGGGATGAAAAACTGTTTTTT. The rearrangement links TRBV5-4 to TRBJ1-4; D might be TRBD1 (6 bases). V dropped 3 bases and J dropped 6 bases, with 15 bases sitting between them. The CDR3 loop spans 15 amino acids. CDR1 SGHNT and CDR2 YYREEE come from the germline V gene (reference sequence).